These 17 T cell receptor beta chains share one sample of origin, sequenced in a study of T-cell memory formation after mild COVID-19. TCRdb passed the 5' RACE reads through MiXCR, listing each CDR3 protein once. This table holds roughly 80,000 distinct CDR3 sequences, roughly 25% found once. The sequencing sample was made of PBMCs or a T cell subset sorted from them (not recorded which). The receptor source for this set is a man younger than 30 who had mild COVID-19 (a few samples of this study predate the infection). Cell type and time point are not known.

The gene calls are TRBV11-2 and TRBJ2-2, with a possible D match to TRBD1 (6 bases). The CDR3 loop spans 16 amino acids. Germline V gives CDR1 SGHAT, CDR2 FQNNGV. The V end was cut by 1 base, the J end by 5 bases, with 14 bases between. The CDR3 coding sequence is TGTGCCAGCAGCTTAGTTACACAGGGCGTAACCGGGGAGCTGTTTTTT. Encoded protein: CASSLVTQGVTGELFF.

The chain has TRBV4-3 and TRBJ1-4, with 9 bases that match TRBD1. Germline CDR1 and CDR2: LGHNA and YSLEER. The length of the CDR3 is 16 residues. The J segment lost 5 bases and the V segment lost 0 bases, leaving 4 bases of the junction unmatched. The CDR3 nucleotides read TGCGCCAGCAGCCAAGATCTGGGACAGGGAAATGAAAAACTGTTTTTT. Translating it yields CASSQDLGQGNEKLFF.

This clonotype was observed a handful of times. This chain uses TRBV20-1 with TRBJ2-1; tentative D call: TRBD2 (6 bases). Germline lookup yields CDR1 DFQATT and CDR2 SNEGSKA (reference sequence). This CDR3 contains 14 residues. Trimming took 1 base from V and 8 from J, leaving 15 bases between them. CDR3 bases: TGCAGTGCTAGAGCGGATAGCGGTAACGATGAGCAGTTCTTC. Translated, it gives CSARADSGNDEQFF.

This clonotype was detected a few times. This chain links TRBV7-9 with TRBJ1-2; TRBD1 is a possible D gene (5 bases). Per the germline V gene, CDR1 is SEHNR and CDR2 is FQNEAQ (reference sequence). There are 16 residues in the CDR3. V lost 1 base and J 0 bases, leaving 12 bases between the germline ends. The DNA of the CDR3 is TGTGCCAGCAGCTTAGTCCGACAGAGACCTAACTATGGCTACACCTTC. It specifies CASSLVRQRPNYGYTF. Filled out from reference TRBV7-9 and TRBJ1-2, the complete variable domain reads DTGVSQNPRHKITKRGQNVTFRCDPISEHNRLYWYRQTLGQGPEFLTYFQNEAQLEKSRLLSDRFSAERPKGSFSTLEIQRTEQGDSAMYLCASSLVRQRPNYGYTFGSGTRLTVV.

This clonotype has more than one count but fewer than ten. This chain uses TRBV6-1 with TRBJ2-7; TRBD1 aligns across 7 bases. This CDR3 region has 13 residues. J gave up 1 base and V 6 bases, and 3 bases lay outside the gene matches. Per the germline V gene, CDR1 is MNHNS and CDR2 is SASEGT. The CDR3 region is CASSMGQSYEQYV. CDR3 nucleotides: TGTGCCAGCAGCATGGGACAGTCCTACGAGCAGTACGTC.

The chain uses TRBV6-5 and TRBJ2-3; perhaps D is TRBD1 or TRBD2 (7 bases each). Germline values: CDR1 MNHEY, CDR2 SVGAGI. Trimming removed 2 bases at V and 4 bases at J, with 13 bases between. The CDR3 extends over 15 amino acids. CDR3 bases: TGTGCCAGCAGTTACGGGAGGGGGCAAGCAGATACGCAGTATTTT. This translates into CASSYGRGQADTQYF.

In its sample, this clonotype was seen a few times. The genes are TRBV9 and TRBJ1-4; D is unclear. The CDR3 runs 14 residues. Trimming removed 2 bases from V and 0 bases from J, with 5 bases in between. CDR1 is SGDLS and CDR2 is YYNGEE in the germline V gene. CDR3 region: CASSVGTTNEKLFF. CDR3 in DNA: TGTGCCAGCAGCGTCGGTACAACTAATGAAAAACTGTTTTTT.

This chain links TRBV6-5 with TRBJ2-3, with a possible D match to TRBD1 (6 bases). V lost 2 bases to trimming and J lost 7 bases, with 13 bases between them. CDR3 length equals 14 residues. CDR1 is MNHEY, CDR2 SVGAGI, per germline. In nucleotides, the CDR3 is TGTGCCAGCAGTTACCGGCAGGGGCTGAATACGCAGTATTTT. Its protein product is CASSYRQGLNTQYF.

This clonotype was counted a few times. The chain has TRBV7-6 and TRBJ2-3; D is undetermined. V was trimmed by 5 bases and J by 6 bases, leaving 9 bases between them. CDR3 size: 12 residues. Germline CDR1 is SGHVS and CDR2 is FNYEAQ. CDR3: CASSQLEDTQYF. The DNA for the CDR3 is TGTGCCAGCAGCCAACTTGAGGATACGCAGTATTTT. Complete variable domain (other parts from reference TRBV7-6 and TRBJ2-3): GAGVSQSPRYKVTKRGQDVALRCDPISGHVSLYWYRQALGQGPEFLTYFNYEAQQDKSGLPNDRFSAERPEGSISTLTIQRTEQRDSAMYRCASSQLEDTQYFGPGTRLTVL.

Only a few counts were recorded for this clonotype. The chain has TRBV20-1 and TRBJ2-3; no reliable D call. Between the trimmed V and J ends, which lost 3 bases and 0 bases, there was a span of 16 bases. Looked up from germline, CDR1 is DFQATT and CDR2 is SNEGSKA (reference sequence). The CDR3 is made up of 16 amino acids. DNA for the CDR3: TGCAGTGCTAGTTTTTTGGGAAGAGCTAGCACAGATACGCAGTATTTT. Amino acid sequence: CSASFLGRASTDTQYF.

The sample holds a few counts of this clonotype. The chain uses TRBV2 and TRBJ2-1; TRBD1 agrees at 7 bases. This CDR3 contains 16 residues. The trim removed 1 base at V and 5 bases at J, leaving 8 bases unmatched. Germline-derived CDR1 and CDR2 are SNHLY and FYNNEI. This chain's CDR3 is CASSEGVQGIHNEQFF. As DNA, the CDR3 is TGTGCCAGCAGTGAAGGAGTACAGGGGATCCACAATGAGCAGTTCTTC.

The rearrangement uses TRBV5-4 and TRBJ1-1; D not resolved. Trimming removed 1 base from V and 0 bases from J, with 7 bases in between. Looked up from germline, CDR1 is SGHNT and CDR2 is YYREEE (reference sequence). This CDR3 has 14 amino acids. Written as DNA, the CDR3 is TGTGCCAGCAGCTTGTCCGGGTTGAACACTGAAGCTTTCTTT. Amino acid sequence: CASSLSGLNTEAFF.

This rearrangement joins TRBV25-1 to TRBJ2-3; 7 bases agree with TRBD1. The germline V gene encodes CDR1 MGHDK and CDR2 SYGVNS. This CDR3 contains 16 residues. V lost 7 bases and J lost 4; bases outside the gene matches: 14. CDR3 loop: CASTLIQGEKADTQYF. The DNA of the CDR3 is TGTGCCAGCACGCTTATCCAGGGGGAGAAGGCAGATACGCAGTATTTT.

This clonotype appeared a few times. The CDR3 region has the DNA TGCAGTGCTAGAGATCTGGGGGGCCGCGAGCAGTACTTC. Protein product: CSARDLGGREQYF. The chain carries TRBV20-1 and TRBJ2-7; the D gene could be TRBD1 or TRBD2 (6 bases each). The CDR3 totals 13 residues. Trimming stripped 0 bases from V and 6 bases from J, with 12 bases between. Germline CDR1 reads DFQATT; CDR2 reads SNEGSKA (reference sequence).

V is TRBV27 and J is TRBJ2-7; possibly TRBD1 for D (5 bases). The CDR3 loop spans 15 amino acids. From germline, CDR1 is MNHEY and CDR2 SMNVEV (reference sequence). V lost 0 bases and J 2 bases, leaving 11 bases between the germline ends. The chain's CDR3 is CASSLSPGLAYEQYF. Written as DNA, the CDR3 is TGTGCCAGCAGTTTATCTCCAGGGCTAGCCTACGAGCAGTACTTC.

This clonotype was observed a few times. The chain combines TRBV28 with TRBJ2-3, with D perhaps matching TRBD2 (5 bases). CDR1 is MDHEN, CDR2 SYDVKM, per germline. V was shortened by 7 bases and J by 1 base, with 9 bases between the two germline ends. The CDR3 runs 13 residues. CDR3 sequence: CASTGVGTDTQYF. As DNA, the CDR3 is TGTGCCAGCACCGGGGTCGGCACAGATACGCAGTATTTT.

This clonotype was counted a few times. The chain carries TRBV7-6 and TRBJ2-7, with TRBD2 matching over 7 bases. Germline-derived CDR1 and CDR2 are SGHVS and FNYEAQ. CDR3 size: 13 residues. V lost 4 bases to trimming and J lost 4 bases; unmatched junction nucleotides: 4. The CDR3 DNA is TGTGCCAGCAGCTCCCTCGGGGGGTACGAGCAGTACTTC. It codes for CASSSLGGYEQYF.